The T cell receptor beta chain under discussion was sequenced for a study of T cells expressing NK-cell markers. In regard to this clonotype: What it recognizes is unknown.

This CDR3 has 15 residues. Germline V gene lookup returns CDR1 MNHEY and CDR2 SVGAGI. Making the TCR beta cDNA relied on 5'RACE template switching with UMIs. TCRdb re-called the 5' RACE reads and gives one entry per CDR3 protein, without DNA. This table lists roughly 120,000 distinct CDR3 sequences. The study, taken as a whole, reports: Roughly six of the donors carried dominant NKG2C+ clonotypes that took up 1.0-7.0% of their CD8+ T cells. Among several donors, these clonotypes also ranked first in the CD3+CD56-NKG2C+ fraction.

The chain employs TRBV6-5 and TRBJ1-2; TCRdb indicates TRBD1, and absent DNA this call remains unverified. This clonotype was sampled from a woman between 18 and 69 years old in good health. The sample comprised blood T cells: a sorted CD56 or NKG2C T cell subset, CD4+ or CD8+ T cells, or bulk PBMC T cells (not recorded which). The chain's CDR3 is CASSHGPGQGNGYTF.